These T cell receptor beta chains were read from a single sample in a study of blood T cell repertoires in COVID-19. TCRdb's table, derived via immunoSEQ multiplex PCR, lists solely in-frame clones and lacks some. The repertoire holds about 430,000 clones, with nearly 90% as singletons. The source material was PBMCs or T cells enriched from blood (not recorded which). These receptors all come from a woman between 18 and 29 years old who had been exposed to COVID-19. CDR3s include the opening cysteine and the closing phenylalanine or tryptophan. The D gene is left open where the match is weak. Size is stated for part of the rows, as once, few or many counts, or as a class when the clone is expanded.

NA	TRBJ2-4	NA	TRBV10-2	TGCGCCAGCAGTGAGATTGGGGGACTAGCCAAAAACATTCAGTACTTC	CASSEIGGLAKNIQYF
few	TRBJ1-5	NA	TRBV18	TGTGCCAGCTCACCGGGAGGGGATCAGCCCCAGCATTTT	CASSPGGDQPQHF
NA	TRBJ2-3	NA	TRBV2	TGTGCCAGCAGCTCCCCTGGGGGCGGGAGTGATGCAGATACGCAGTATTTT	CASSSPGGGSDADTQYF
NA	TRBJ2-7	NA	TRBV29-1	TGCAGCGGACGCTCTAGCTCCTACGAGCAGTACTTC	CSGRSSSYEQYF
NA	TRBJ1-5	TRBD1	TRBV10-2	TGCGCCAGCAGTTGGACAGGGGGAGATCAGCCCCAGCATTTT	CASSWTGGDQPQHF
NA	TRBJ2-2	TRBD2	TRBV7-9	TGTGCCAGCAGGGCCATGCGGGGGACCGGGGAGCTGTTTTTT	CASRAMRGTGELFF
NA	TRBJ1-2	TRBD1	TRBV19	TGTGCCAGTAGTATAGACCGGACAGGGGTCTATGGCTACACCTTC	CASSIDRTGVYGYTF
NA	TRBJ1-1	TRBD1	TRBV19	TGTGCCAGTACCCTGACAGGGGGTTTCACTGAAGCTTTCTTT	CASTLTGGFTEAFF
NA	TRBJ2-1	NA	TRBV6-5	TGTGCCAGCGGCCTCAATGAGCAGTTCTTC	CASGLNEQFF
few	TRBJ2-1	NA	TRBV19	TGTGCCAGTAGTATTTCCGATGAGCAGTTCTTC	CASSISDEQFF
NA	TRBJ2-7	NA	TRBV9	TGTGCCAGCAGCCCAGGGTCCCACGAGCAGTACTTC	CASSPGSHEQYF
NA	TRBJ2-2	NA	TRBV7-8	TGTGCCAGCAGCTTAGCACCAGGGGTCTTCACCGGGGAGCTGTTTTTT	CASSLAPGVFTGELFF
NA	TRBJ1-1	NA	TRBV28	TGTGCCACCCGTAATTTGGGGCCTAACACTGAAGCTTTCTTT	CATRNLGPNTEAFF
NA	TRBJ1-2	NA	TRBV4-1	TGCGCCAGCAGCCCCCTCGGCGGGAAAAACTATGGCTACACCTTC	CASSPLGGKNYGYTF
NA	TRBJ2-3	TRBD2	TRBV2	TGTGCCAGCTCCCTCGGTGGGGGGGGCACAGATACGCAGTATTTT	CASSLGGGGTDTQYF
NA	TRBJ2-7	TRBD1	TRBV6-2/TRBV6-3	TGTGCCAGCAGTTGGGGGCCTGACAGGGCCCTCTACGAGCAGTACTTC	CASSWGPDRALYEQYF
NA	TRBJ1-1	TRBD1	TRBV5-1	TGCGCCAGCAGGACCGGGACAGAAAACACTGAAGCTTTCTTT	CASRTGTENTEAFF
NA	TRBJ1-4	NA	TRBV28	TGTGCCAGCAGTTTATACGGAAGCGGTAATGAAAAACTGTTTTTT	CASSLYGSGNEKLFF
NA	TRBJ2-1	TRBD2	TRBV5-5	TGTGCCAGCAGCCCCAAAACTAGCGGGAGGTCGTCCTACAATGAGCAGTTCTTC	CASSPKTSGRSSYNEQFF
NA	TRBJ1-4	NA	TRBV5-6	TGTGCCAGCAGCTACGACAGTGCAACTAATGAAAAACTGTTTTTT	CASSYDSATNEKLFF
NA	TRBJ1-3	NA	TRBV28	TGTGCCAGCAGTTTATGGAGGAACTTAGGCCCTGGAAACACCATATATTTT	CASSLWRNLGPGNTIYF